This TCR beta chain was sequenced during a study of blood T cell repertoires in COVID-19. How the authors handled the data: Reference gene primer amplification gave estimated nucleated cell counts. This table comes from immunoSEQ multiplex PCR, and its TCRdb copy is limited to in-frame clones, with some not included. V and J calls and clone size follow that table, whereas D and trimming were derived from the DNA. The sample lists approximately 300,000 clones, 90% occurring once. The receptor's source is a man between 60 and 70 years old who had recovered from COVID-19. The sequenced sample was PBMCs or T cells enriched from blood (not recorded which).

The CDR3 reads CASSLAAGHNEQFF. In nucleotides, the CDR3 is TGCGCCAGCAGCTTGGCCGCGGGACACAATGAGCAGTTCTTC. The chain links TRBV5-1 to TRBJ2-1, with D maybe TRBD2 (6 bases). CDR1 is SGHRS, CDR2 YFSETQ, per germline. The CDR3 consists of 14 residues. Trimming removed 0 bases at V and 5 bases at J, with 9 bases between.